This TCR beta chain was identified in a study of blood T cells in healthy people across ages. V lost 5 bases and J lost 7, with 20 bases in between. Germline CDR1 and CDR2: SEHNR and FQNEAQ (reference sequence). This CDR3 contains 15 residues. Primers used in a second PCR of about 6 to 11 cycles were a sample-barcoded 5' primer and a J-beta primer mix. At least 2.5 million CDR3-containing paired-end reads were obtained per sample. One entry per CDR3 protein results from TCRdb running MiXCR on the 5' RACE reads. This sample has around 800,000 distinct CDR3 sequences, with around 45% found just once. The sample comprised blood. The sequence derives from a man older than 75 in good health. The chain combines TRBV7-9 with TRBJ1-2, with D maybe TRBD1 (5 bases). The CDR3: CASSDSRGASGGYTF. In DNA, the CDR3 is TGTGCCAGCAGCGACTCCAGAGGGGCGTCTGGTGGCTACACCTTC.